Here is one T cell receptor beta chain with its context. The antigen remains unidentified. V lost 4 bases to trimming and J lost 5 bases; unmatched junction nucleotides: 3. Germline-derived CDR1 and CDR2 are SGDLS and YYNGEE. CDR3 length equals 15 residues. These data belong to a study of cytomegalovirus exposure and HLA in healthy donors. Clones were read by immunoSEQ multiplex PCR, and TCRdb kept only the in-frame ones, dropping some. The sample contains about 73,000 clones, about 90% of which appear only once. Findings and limits, study-wide: Many donors shared some public TCRs, even though most TCR sequences were rare. Researchers counted roughly 150 TCR beta chains as cytomegalovirus-associated.

V gene TRBV9 combines with J gene TRBJ1-6; TRBD1 matches 10 bases. Sample: PBMCs. This receptor was taken from a young woman in good health and CMV-seropositive. In DNA form, the CDR3 reads TGTGCCAGCAGCCACGGACAGGGGGATAATTCACCCCTCCACTTT. The encoded protein is CASSHGQGDNSPLHF.